The following is a T cell receptor beta chain sequence with its context. What it binds is unknown. Samples were assayed with immunoSEQ v3.0 at survey level. Profiling relied on immunoSEQ multiplex PCR, and the TCRdb table lists in-frame clones only, not all of them. The sample yields over 20,000 clones, about 86% seen once. The data were taken from a study of long-term antiretroviral therapy in people with HIV. About the study: There is a gap of about a decade between the earliest samples and the later 2015 immediate-ART recommendation.

The CDR3 runs 16 residues. CDR1 and CDR2 from the germline V gene are SGHRS and YFSETQ. The V and J ends lost 4 bases and 5 bases respectively, with 18 bases between them. Before DNA extraction, roughly 1-11 million cryopreserved PBMC were held in the samples. Study conclusions and caveats: Clones that expanded before ART (that is, prior to treatment) dominated the repertoire at all time points. Following ART, diversity rose but still fell short of transplant donor controls.

The material was unsorted PBMCs, obtained 3 years after starting antiretroviral therapy. The receptor comes from a man in his late teens or twenties with HIV. This rearrangement joins TRBV5-1 to TRBJ2-2; D perhaps matches TRBD1 (8 bases). The CDR3 DNA is TGCGCCAGCAGCATAGAACACAGGGGGGGAACCGGGGAGCTGTTTTTT. Protein product: CASSIEHRGGTGELFF.